The clone carrying this T cell receptor (beta chain) was seen at least ten times. Germline CDR1 and CDR2: SGHTA and FQGNSA. Between the trimmed V and J ends, which lost 1 base and 12 bases, there was a span of 13 bases. The CDR3 covers 13 residues. The sample originates from a study of T-cell reconstitution after alpha-beta-depleted transplantation in children. The authors prepared the TCRbeta library with unique molecular identifiers. TCRdb reprocessed the PCR reads with MiXCR, giving one entry per CDR3 protein. The sample lists about 410,000 distinct CDR3 sequences, 20% occurring once. The source material was PBMCs from the stem cell graft donor, sampled from the stem cell graft. The TCR comes from a human donor who donated a stem cell graft to a child with acute myeloid leukemia. The chain uses TRBV7-2 and TRBJ2-1; D tentatively fits TRBD1 or TRBD2 (5 bases each). The CDR3 loop is CASSLGIWGRQFF. The CDR3 bases are TGTGCCAGCAGCTTAGGCATATGGGGGAGGCAGTTCTTC.